One and the same sample provided the 29 T cell receptor beta chains below, sequenced in a study of shared clonotypes between healthy human individuals. Profiling relied on immunoSEQ multiplex PCR, and the TCRdb table lists in-frame clones only, not all of them. The sample has roughly 2,500,000 clones, approximately 93% seen once. The sample consisted of naive CD4+ T cells from PBMCs. Documented subset: CD45RA+ positively selected. These receptors were taken from a man aged 18 to 30 in good health. Some clones in this sample may be carry-over from other donors' samples.

The V call is TRBV28, the J call TRBJ1-5, with D possibly matching TRBD1 (5 bases). The germline V gene encodes CDR1 MDHEN and CDR2 SYDVKM. This CDR3 comprises 14 residues. The V end was cut by 6 bases, the J end by 2 bases, with 11 bases between. CDR3 protein: CASSRGHGNQPQHF. The CDR3 DNA follows: TGTGCCAGCAGCCGAGGACACGGCAATCAGCCCCAGCATTTT.

This CDR3 is CASRGRESGYTF. In DNA form, the CDR3 reads TGTGCCAGCAGGGGCAGGGAGAGTGGCTACACCTTC. The chain is built from TRBV28 and TRBJ1-2; D may be TRBD1 (5 bases). CDR3 length: 12 residues. V lost 6 bases and J 7 bases, leaving 12 bases between the germline ends. CDR1 MDHEN and CDR2 SYDVKM come from the germline V gene.

This clone showed up just once. The genes are TRBV4-2 and TRBJ2-1; D perhaps matches TRBD2 (5 bases). V lost 1 base and J lost 7, with 8 bases in between. CDR1 and CDR2 (germline): LGHNA, YNFKEQ. This CDR3 region has 13 residues. The CDR3 spells CASSQASRNEQFF. The DNA for the CDR3 is TGTGCCAGCAGCCAAGCTAGCCGTAATGAGCAGTTCTTC.

The chain employs TRBV4-2 and TRBJ2-1; 10 nucleotides line up with TRBD2. The CDR3 length is 17 residues. The trim removed 4 bases at V and 5 bases at J, leaving 11 bases unmatched. Germline values: CDR1 LGHNA, CDR2 YNFKEQ. The CDR3 region has the DNA TGTGCCAGCAGCCCCGTAGAGGGACTAGCGAATAACAATGAGCAGTTCTTC. As protein: CASSPVEGLANNNEQFF.

Of note for this clone: A junction end diverges from the germline sequence, so it may reflect a read error. The rearrangement uses TRBV29-1 and TRBJ1-1; 8 nucleotides match TRBD1. Germline V CDR1 and CDR2: SQVTM, ANQGSEA. The CDR3 consists of 13 residues. CDR3 in amino acids: CGVEVPDRDLAFF. The CDR3 DNA reads as TGCGGCGTTGAAGTTCCGGACAGGGACCTAGCTTTCTTT.

The V call is TRBV29-1, the J call TRBJ2-3; 7 positions match TRBD2. The CDR3 extends over 14 amino acids. Trimming at V came to 5 bases and at J to 2 bases, leaving 7 bases not matched to a gene. CDR1 and CDR2 (germline): SQVTM, ANQGSEA. The CDR3 loop is CSVTASGFTDTQYF. CDR3 nucleotide sequence: TGCAGCGTTACGGCTAGCGGTTTCACAGATACGCAGTATTTT.

The chain has TRBV5-1 and TRBJ2-5, with D perhaps TRBD2 (6 bases). This CDR3 is 15 amino acids long. Trimming pared 7 bases from V and 3 bases from J, leaving 19 bases between. Germline V lookup: CDR1 SGHRS, CDR2 YFSETQ. The CDR3, as DNA: TGCGCCAGCCACGGAGGGGCCAGGGCCGAAGAGACCCAGTACTTC. The encoded protein is CASHGGARAEETQYF.

This rearrangement joins TRBV7-9 to TRBJ2-7, with TRBD1 identical over 8 bases. This CDR3 region has 13 residues. Germline V gene data show CDR1 as SEHNR and CDR2 as FQNEAQ (reference sequence). V lost 5 bases to trimming and J lost 5 bases; unmatched junction nucleotides: 5. CDR3 loop: CASSQSGGNEQYF. In nucleotides, the CDR3 is TGTGCCAGCAGCCAGTCAGGGGGCAACGAGCAGTACTTC.

Regarding this clone: Other DNA variants within this sample encode the same CDR3. The genes are TRBV5-1 and TRBJ2-7; D gene ambiguous. CDR3 length: 13 amino acids. V lost 0 bases to trimming and J lost 4 bases, with 8 bases between them. Germline V gene data show CDR1 as SGHRS and CDR2 as YFSETQ. The CDR3 protein is CASSLVVGYEQYF. CDR3 DNA: TGCGCCAGCAGCTTGGTTGTGGGTTACGAGCAGTACTTC.

The chain couples TRBV28 to TRBJ2-5; 8 bases line up with TRBD1. V was clipped by 4 bases and J by 4 bases; unmatched bases: 2. The CDR3 runs 13 residues. Looked up from germline, CDR1 is MDHEN and CDR2 is SYDVKM. CDR3 amino acids: CASSSRGPETQYF. The CDR3 DNA reads TGTGCCAGCAGTTCCAGGGGGCCAGAGACCCAGTACTTC. The variable domain in full, completed from reference TRBV28 and TRBJ2-5, reads DVKVTQSSRYLVKRTGEKVFLECVQDMDHENMFWYRQDPGLGLRLIYFSYDVKMKEKGDIPEGYSVSREKKERFSLILESASTNQTSMYLCASSSRGPETQYFGPGTRLLVL.

The genes are TRBV9 and TRBJ2-1; 10 nucleotides line up with TRBD2. The CDR3 has 16 residues. V lost 0 bases, J lost 9 bases, and 9 bases stayed unmatched. The germline V gene encodes CDR1 SGDLS and CDR2 YYNGEE. The CDR3 loop reads CASSVDASGSPREQFF. CDR3 in DNA: TGTGCCAGCAGCGTAGATGCTAGCGGGAGCCCACGTGAGCAGTTCTTC.

The chain has TRBV27 and TRBJ1-3; the D is unclear. The V gene lost 6 bases and the J gene lost 2 bases, with 8 bases spanning the gap. Germline CDR1 MNHEY, CDR2 SMNVEV (reference sequence). CDR3 length equals 13 residues. This chain's CDR3 is CASRQSAGNTIYF. The CDR3 coding sequence is TGTGCCAGCAGACAATCAGCTGGAAACACCATATATTTT.

Regarding this clone: In the same sample, other DNA sequences code for this CDR3. This chain uses TRBV28 with TRBJ2-7, with 13 bases aligning to TRBD2. CDR3 size: 14 residues. Germline V CDR1 and CDR2: MDHEN, SYDVKM. V shed 6 bases, J shed 3 bases, and the junction held 2 bases outside the gene matches. CDR3 sequence (DNA): TGTGCCAGCAGCCGGACTAGCGGGAGCTACGAGCAGTACTTC. Its translation is CASSRTSGSYEQYF.

Here the CDR3 DNA reads TGTGCCAGCAGTTTCGGGACGGTACACAATGAGCAGTTCTTC. This sequence encodes CASSFGTVHNEQFF. The J gene is TRBJ2-1, the V gene TRBV27, with D tentatively TRBD1 or TRBD2 (5 bases each). The germline V gene has CDR1 MNHEY and CDR2 SMNVEV (reference sequence). Trimming left V 3 bases short and J 5 bases short, with 11 bases between. The CDR3 loop spans 14 amino acids.

The V and J genes are TRBV14 and TRBJ2-1, with 7 bases fitting TRBD2. Germline trimming cut 3 bases from V and 7 bases from J; bases unmatched to any gene: 12. Germline V gene sequence: CDR1 SGHDN, CDR2 FVKESK. The CDR3 runs to 16 residues. In DNA, the CDR3 is TGTGCCAGCAGCCATAATCCGGGACCGCGGGGGAATGAGCAGTTCTTC. It codes for CASSHNPGPRGNEQFF.

The CDR3 reads CASSETKIRASTDTQYF. The CDR3, as DNA: TGTGCCAGCAGTGAGACAAAGATACGGGCTAGCACAGATACGCAGTATTTT. The J gene is TRBJ2-3, the V gene TRBV25-1; D remains ambiguous. Trimming took 3 bases from V and 0 from J, leaving 16 bases between them. The CDR3 length is 17 residues. Germline CDR1 reads MGHDK; CDR2 reads SYGVNS.

The chain is built from TRBV19 and TRBJ2-1; 9 positions match TRBD2. Trimming at V came to 5 bases and at J to 0 bases, leaving 5 bases not matched to a gene. Germline V gene data show CDR1 as LNHDA and CDR2 as SQIVND (reference sequence). CDR3 length: 16 residues. The CDR3 reads CASSEVAGVSYNEQFF. The CDR3, as DNA: TGTGCCAGTAGTGAAGTAGCGGGAGTCTCCTACAATGAGCAGTTCTTC.

The rearrangement uses TRBV27 and TRBJ1-1, with D perhaps matching TRBD1 (5 bases). The V gene's germline CDR1 is MNHEY and CDR2 SMNVEV (reference sequence). V lost 2 bases and J lost 0, with 10 bases in between. The CDR3 is made up of 15 amino acids. CDR3 protein: CASSLQGWMNTEAFF. As DNA, the CDR3 is TGTGCCAGCAGTTTACAGGGCTGGATGAACACTGAAGCTTTCTTT.

This chain joins TRBV6-6 and TRBJ1-4; TRBD1 matches at 9 bases. The V gene's germline CDR1 is MNHNY and CDR2 SVGAGI (reference sequence). The CDR3 has 15 amino acids. V was pared by 5 bases and J by 7 bases, with 8 bases of the junction left unmatched. CDR3 residues: CASSTNRGHAEKLFF. As DNA, the CDR3 is TGTGCCAGCAGTACAAACAGGGGGCACGCTGAAAAACTGTTTTTT.

The chain couples TRBV4-2 to TRBJ2-1; D perhaps matches TRBD2 (5 bases). Trimming removed 1 base at V and 13 bases at J, with 8 bases between. Per the germline V gene, CDR1 is LGHNA and CDR2 is YNFKEQ. CDR3 size: 11 residues. CDR3 sequence: CASSQGLAQFF. The DNA for the CDR3 is TGTGCCAGCAGCCAAGGTCTAGCCCAGTTCTTC.

This clone was seen only once. The V call is TRBV21-1, the J call TRBJ2-7; the table gives TRBD2 as D, unverified against the DNA. TRBV21-1 is deemed a pseudogene. The CDR3 spans 11 residues. Here the CDR3 reads CASSKVAEQYF. The DNA of the CDR3 is TGTGCCAGCAGCAAAGTCGCGGAGCAGTACTTC.

The chain links TRBV7-2 to TRBJ2-1, with 7 bases matching TRBD1. There are 16 residues in the CDR3. V lost 3 bases, J lost 6 bases, and 11 bases stayed unmatched. Germline values: CDR1 SGHTA, CDR2 FQGNSA. Here the CDR3 DNA reads TGTGCCAGCAGCTTTACCCACGGGACAGCCGGCAATGAGCAGTTCTTC. This encodes CASSFTHGTAGNEQFF.

The chain recombines TRBV6-5 with TRBJ1-2, with D unclear. Germline loops: CDR1 MNHEY, CDR2 SVGAGI. CDR3 length: 12 amino acids. V lost 7 bases and J 5 bases, leaving 11 bases between the germline ends. The CDR3 DNA is TGTGCCAGCAAGAACAGCTATTATGGCTACACCTTC. Its translation: CASKNSYYGYTF.

The J gene is TRBJ2-3, the V gene TRBV7-2; 8 positions match TRBD2. V dropped 1 base and J dropped 2; count of bases not matched to a gene: 5. The CDR3 is 16 residues long. Germline values: CDR1 SGHTA, CDR2 FQGNSA. The CDR3 region is CASSLGAGAYTDTQYF. CDR3 sequence (DNA): TGTGCCAGCAGCTTAGGAGCGGGGGCCTACACAGATACGCAGTATTTT.

For this clone: In the same sample, other DNA sequences code for this CDR3. J is TRBJ2-7 and V is TRBV10-3; 10 bases are a match to TRBD2. Trimming at V came to 2 bases and at J to 2 bases, leaving 3 bases not matched to a gene. The CDR3 loop spans 15 amino acids. Germline V lookup: CDR1 ENHRY, CDR2 SYGVKD. DNA for the CDR3: TGTGCCATCAGTGAGGCAGCGGGAGGGCCCTACGAGCAGTACTTC. This translates into CAISEAAGGPYEQYF.

The V call is TRBV7-8, the J call TRBJ1-2; D unclear. Trimming pared 3 bases from V and 1 base from J, leaving 12 bases between. This CDR3 has 15 residues. Germline values: CDR1 SGHVS, CDR2 FQNEAQ. The CDR3 is CASSLGTGLNYGYTF. The CDR3 DNA reads as TGTGCCAGCAGCTTGGGTACTGGGCTTAACTATGGCTACACCTTC.

The J gene is TRBJ1-6, the V gene TRBV5-1, with 8 bases identical to TRBD1. Per germline, CDR1 SGHRS and CDR2 YFSETQ. The CDR3 contains 15 residues. The V gene end was trimmed by 4 bases and the J gene end by 9 bases; junction bases not matched to a gene: 9. CDR3 loop: CASSNRTGQGSPLHF. CDR3 in DNA: TGCGCCAGCAGCAACCGGACAGGGCAGGGTTCACCCCTCCACTTT. Full variable domain (missing parts from reference TRBV5-1 and TRBJ1-6): KAGVTQTPRYLIKTRGQQVTLSCSPISGHRSVSWYQQTPGQGLQFLFEYFSETQRNKGNFPGRFSGRQFSNSRSEMNVSTLELGDSALYLCASSNRTGQGSPLHFGNGTRLTVT.

The chain carries TRBV7-6 and TRBJ2-7; a weak D match, TRBD1 (6 bases). V lost 0 bases, J lost 6 bases, and 18 bases lay in between. Germline CDR1 and CDR2: SGHVS and FNYEAQ. The CDR3 is made up of 16 amino acids. The CDR3 bases are TGTGCCAGCAGCTTAGCCGCCGGGCCAGGGGTTTCCGAGCAGTACTTC. Translating it yields CASSLAAGPGVSEQYF. Full variable domain (remainder filled in from reference TRBV7-6 and TRBJ2-7): GAGVSQSPRYKVTKRGQDVALRCDPISGHVSLYWYRQALGQGPEFLTYFNYEAQQDKSGLPNDRFSAERPEGSISTLTIQRTEQRDSAMYRCASSLAAGPGVSEQYFGPGTRLTVT.

This clone was counted once. The rearrangement joins TRBV28 to TRBJ2-7; 11 bases align to TRBD1. Germline loops: CDR1 MDHEN, CDR2 SYDVKM. The CDR3 spans 13 residues. J gave up 2 bases and V 6 bases, and 0 bases lay outside the gene matches. The CDR3 sequence is CASRDRGPYEQYF. CDR3 bases: TGTGCCAGCAGGGACAGGGGGCCCTACGAGCAGTACTTC.